This record looks at one TCR beta chain sequence and its context. The sample originates from a study of shared clonotypes between healthy human individuals. Study details: Each donor had three CD4 naive, three CD4 memory, two CD8 naive and one CD8 memory plate.

Profiled with immunoSEQ multiplex PCR; TCRdb holds only in-frame clones, not every one. The sample contains 2,500,000 or so clones, under 95% of which appear only once. Trimming removed 11 bases from V and 3 bases from J, with 13 bases in between. Per the germline V gene, CDR1 is ENHRY and CDR2 is SYGVKD. The CDR3 is 12 amino acids. Sequenced: naive CD4+ T cells from PBMCs. The sample's subset: CD45RA+ positively selected. The chain is built from TRBV10-3 and TRBJ1-2; D might be TRBD1 (5 bases). This sequence was found in a man younger than 35 in good health. Some clones in this sample may be carry-over from other donors' samples. The DNA for the CDR3 is TGTGCCGTCTACGGGACGGACTATGGCTACACCTTC. Its translation: CAVYGTDYGYTF.